The source of this T cell receptor (beta chain) is a study of T cells of healthy individuals. CDR3 length: 14 amino acids. Trimming removed 1 base from V and 5 bases from J, with 11 bases in between. CDR1 is MGHRA, CDR2 YSYEKL, per germline. Ten or more counts support this clonotype. TCRdb called the 5' RACE reads again in MiXCR, with one record for every CDR3 protein. Of 60,000 to 75,000 distinct CDR3 sequences listed, about a sixth were seen once; the top ten hold approximately 4.8%. The receptor's source is a human donor in good health. V is TRBV4-1 and J is TRBJ1-1; D ambiguous. Here the CDR3 DNA reads TGCGCCAGCAGCCAAGGAAACGGAGGAACTGAAGCTTTCTTT. Translated, it gives CASSQGNGGTEAFF.